This T cell receptor beta chain was identified during a study of blood T cell repertoires in COVID-19. Study-level background: Both acute and convalescent COVID-19 samples were obtained from the United States, Italy and Spain. Sample material is recorded as cDNA or gDNA derived from T cells, B-cell-depleted T cells, or PBMCs.

Original handling: Using reference gene primer amplification, nucleated cell counts were estimated. Sequencing used immunoSEQ multiplex PCR; TCRdb keeps in-frame clones, though not all of them. V and J calls and clone size are those listed in that table; D and trimming were worked out from the DNA. The sample holds more than 75,000 clones, roughly four fifths seen once. CDR1 and CDR2 (germline): SGHRS, YFSETQ. Trimming took off 0 bases at V and 4 bases at J, with 10 bases between the two ends. This CDR3 has 14 residues. This TCR was recovered from a man aged 55 to 70 with acute or convalescent COVID-19. Input material: peripheral blood. The chain is built from TRBV5-1 and TRBJ2-5; D is undetermined. The CDR3 nucleotides are TGCGCCAGCAGCTTGGGGGCACAGCCAGAGACCCAGTACTTC. Translated: CASSLGAQPETQYF. The whole variable domain, remainder taken from reference TRBV5-1 and TRBJ2-5, is KAGVTQTPRYLIKTRGQQVTLSCSPISGHRSVSWYQQTPGQGLQFLFEYFSETQRNKGNFPGRFSGRQFSNSRSEMNVSTLELGDSALYLCASSLGAQPETQYFGPGTRLLVL.